This T cell receptor (delta chain) was profiled in a study of gamma-delta T cells after stem cell transplantation. Germline lookup yields CDR1 GEAIGNYY and CDR2 EKD. V lost 5 bases and J 0 bases, leaving 10 bases between the germline ends. CDR3 length: 16 residues. TCRdb re-called clones from the RT-PCR reads via CATT. The sample contains fewer than 5,500 delta-chain clones, approximately 17% of which appear only once. The chain links TRDV2 to TRDJ3; the D gene is possibly TRDD3 (5 bases). The sample taken for sequencing was gamma-delta T cells. The receptor was derived from a human donor. It is not recorded whose cells these are; they may come from a transplant donor. The CDR3: CACGDLSSWDTRQMFF. The DNA of the CDR3 is TGTGCCTGTGGGGATCTCAGCTCCTGGGACACCCGACAGATGTTTTTC.